These T cell receptor beta chains were read from a single sample in a study of blood T cell repertoires in COVID-19. Sequenced by immunoSEQ multiplex PCR; TCRdb stores in-frame clones only, minus some. Of about 250,000 clones in the sample, approximately 89% were seen once. The sequenced material came from peripheral blood. These receptors were obtained from a woman aged 25 to 39 with COVID-19, enrolled during active disease. The conserved cysteine and the conserved F or W are not part of the CDR3 here.

cdr3_aa	v_call	j_call
ASSWTENTEAF	TRBV12-3/TRBV12-4	TRBJ1-1
ASSPLGGLRNQPQH	TRBV18	TRBJ1-5
ASSSTGTLTYGYT	TRBV7-9	TRBJ1-2
ASSPGLASDTQY	TRBV4-3	TRBJ2-3
ASSLEGVGSDTQY	TRBV7-9	TRBJ2-3
SVSWGETEAF	TRBV29-1	TRBJ1-1
AWSAGREKQF	TRBV30	TRBJ2-1
ASSNSVRSSYNEQF	TRBV3-1/TRBV3-2	TRBJ2-1
ASSPPSGTGTSGANVLT	TRBV18	TRBJ2-6
ASSFPSGGRYEQF	TRBV7-9	TRBJ2-1
ASSPDYSYNEQF	TRBV5-6	TRBJ2-1
ASSYSTGGSSYEQY	TRBV6-2/TRBV6-3	TRBJ2-7
ASSPRLGLNFYEQF	TRBV7-9	TRBJ2-1
ATRRNTEAF	TRBV19	TRBJ1-1
ASSQSGSSYNEQF	TRBV4-3	TRBJ2-1
ASSPRGGLGYNEQF	TRBV7-6	TRBJ2-1
ASSELPLSSYNEQF	TRBV6-4	TRBJ2-1
ASSKMAAQSTDTQY	TRBV3-1/TRBV3-2	TRBJ2-3
ASSLELPEGREVGQY	TRBV11-2	TRBJ2-7
ASSQDSAGANYGYT	TRBV4-3	TRBJ1-2
ASSYSGRGSLETQY	TRBV6-2/TRBV6-3	TRBJ2-5
ASRTLLGPYTGELF	TRBV10-2	TRBJ2-2
ASSHLDARQGGYT	TRBV4-3	TRBJ1-2
ATSGEASGTDTQY	TRBV24-1	TRBJ2-3
ASSPFTGATYEQY	TRBV11-2	TRBJ2-7
ASSIRGGQDTQY	TRBV19	TRBJ2-3
ARSGDRVKFYEQY	TRBV5-3	TRBJ2-7
ASSLLLAGGSSNEQF	TRBV27	TRBJ2-1
ASTGSTSYNEQF	TRBV5-1	TRBJ2-1
SVGEDRSSEQY	TRBV29-1	TRBJ2-7
ASSLGQGGDGYT	TRBV11-2	TRBJ1-2
ASSSGTGATSGNTIY	TRBV5-1	TRBJ1-3
ASSADRELYNEQF	TRBV7-9	TRBJ2-1
ASSLWGRDGAEQF	TRBV28	TRBJ2-1
ASMPSGGSTVLF	TRBV6-5	TRBJ2-1
ASSLGQGATGELF	TRBV5-8	TRBJ2-2
ASTSGTSFRY	TRBV12-3/TRBV12-4	TRBJ2-3
ASSDRYSHSRGKGIY	TRBV28	TRBJ1-3
ASSLGARTEAF	TRBV5-1	TRBJ1-1
ASSDWTGGRETQY	TRBV28	TRBJ2-5
ASGRTSGGVADTQY	TRBV7-2	TRBJ2-3
ASSQSAGSNSPLH	TRBV3-1/TRBV3-2	TRBJ1-6
ASSVGGGAANEQF	TRBV9	TRBJ2-1
AISESGGETQY	TRBV10-3	TRBJ2-5
ASSLFDSPLH	TRBV28	TRBJ1-6
ASRRLVGEYGYT	TRBV4-1	TRBJ1-2
ASSLQGFTGELF	TRBV5-1	TRBJ2-2
ASSQVGQGRFNYGYT	TRBV14	TRBJ1-2
ASSQGQPYEQY	TRBV7-9	TRBJ2-7
ASSESGTGGVRYGYT	TRBV5-4	TRBJ1-2
ASSSQGSGGYT	TRBV6-5	TRBJ1-2
ASSPPDRVGGYT	TRBV5-4	TRBJ1-2
AIRSSGGVNSPLH	TRBV10-3	TRBJ1-6
ATSDEDRVYSGANVLT	TRBV24-1	TRBJ2-6
ASSIERTATGELF	TRBV7-6	TRBJ2-2
ASMVGGNQPQH	TRBV10-2	TRBJ1-5
ASEGEAAGGYNEQF	TRBV9	TRBJ2-1
ASLRLAGGLSNEQF	TRBV2	TRBJ2-1
ASSLAGSSYQETQY	TRBV5-1	TRBJ2-5